Below, 20 T cell receptor beta chains from the same sample are listed, as sequenced in a study of OX40 agonist ivuxolimab in advanced cancers. Using immunoSEQ multiplex PCR, the repertoire was profiled, and TCRdb retains in-frame clones only, with some absent. Of 58,000 or so clones listed, roughly 84% are singletons. Sequencing was performed on CD4+ or CD8+ T cells sorted from blood, taken in a trial of the OX40 agonist ivuxolimab. All receptors come from an adult with an advanced solid tumor such as melanoma, head and neck, liver or kidney cancer.

The genes are TRBV5-6 and TRBJ2-1; tentative D call: TRBD1 (5 bases). Germline loops: CDR1 SGHDT, CDR2 YYEEEE. CDR3 size: 16 residues. Trimming took off 4 bases at V and 0 bases at J, with 14 bases between the two ends. In DNA form, the CDR3 reads TGTGCCAGCAGCCCAATCCGACAGTACTCCTACAATGAGCAGTTCTTC. Translating it yields CASSPIRQYSYNEQFF.

The chain combines TRBV5-6 with TRBJ1-2, with 8 positions matching TRBD1. This CDR3 contains 13 residues. From germline, CDR1 is SGHDT and CDR2 YYEEEE. The J segment lost 8 bases and the V segment lost 6 bases, leaving 9 bases of the junction unmatched. The CDR3 protein is CASTRTGSEGYTF. The CDR3 bases are TGTGCCAGCACCAGGACAGGGTCTGAGGGCTACACCTTC.

The rearrangement joins TRBV18 to TRBJ2-6; TRBD1 aligns across 11 bases. CDR1 is KGHSH and CDR2 is LQKENI in the germline V gene. The CDR3 contains 19 residues. The V gene end was trimmed by 3 bases and the J gene end by 0 bases; junction bases not matched to a gene: 7. The CDR3 nucleotides read TGTGCCAGCTCACCCCGGACAGGGGGCTTTGGCTCTGGGGCCAACGTCCTGACTTTC. This encodes CASSPRTGGFGSGANVLTF. The entire variable domain, with the rest obtained from reference TRBV18 and TRBJ2-6, is as follows: NAGVMQNPRHLVRRRGQEARLRCSPMKGHSHVYWYRQLPEEGLKFMVYLQKENIIDESGMPKERFSAEFPKEGPSILRIQQVVRGDSAAYFCASSPRTGGFGSGANVLTFGAGSRLTVL.

This clone was seen only once. This chain uses TRBV6-6 with TRBJ2-3; no firm D call. The germline V gene encodes CDR1 MNHNY and CDR2 SVGAGI (reference sequence). Between the trimmed V and J ends, which lost 0 bases and 2 bases, there was a span of 9 bases. The CDR3 spans 15 residues. CDR3 sequence reads: CASSYSKPFTDTQYF. In nucleotides, the CDR3 is TGTGCCAGCAGTTACTCAAAACCTTTCACAGATACGCAGTATTTT.

This clone appeared a single time. The chain has TRBV5-6 and TRBJ1-1; 8 nucleotides line up with TRBD1. J was trimmed by 14 bases and V by 0 bases; bases with no gene match: 3. The germline gives CDR1 SGHDT, CDR2 YYEEEE. The CDR3 contains 11 residues. As DNA, the CDR3 is TGTGCCAGCAGCTTGGGGACAGGGACGTTCTTT. As protein: CASSLGTGTFF.

The chain has TRBV5-6 and TRBJ1-1; D call uncertain. This CDR3 has 14 residues. V was clipped by 4 bases and J by 0 bases, with 10 bases between them. CDR1 is SGHDT and CDR2 is YYEEEE in the germline V gene. The CDR3 here is CASSAGLVNTEAFF. DNA of the CDR3: TGTGCCAGCAGCGCTGGGTTGGTGAACACTGAAGCTTTCTTT.

This chain uses TRBV5-8 with TRBJ1-3; D call uncertain. The CDR3 consists of 15 residues. The V gene lost 6 bases and the J gene lost 0 bases, with 13 bases spanning the gap. CDR1 and CDR2 from the germline V gene are SGHTS and YDEGEE. This CDR3 is CASKKSSGSGNTIYF. The CDR3, as DNA: TGTGCCAGCAAGAAAAGTTCGGGCTCTGGAAACACCATATATTTT.

This sequence joins TRBV7-2 and TRBJ2-1, with D unresolved. Trimming took off 7 bases at V and 8 bases at J, with 9 bases between the two ends. Germline CDR1 is SGHTA and CDR2 is FQGNSA. The CDR3 loop spans 11 amino acids. CDR3 bases: TGTGCCAGCACCAACAAGGATGAGCAGTTCTTC. Protein product: CASTNKDEQFF.

The V and J genes are TRBV5-1 and TRBJ2-2, with 7 bases that match TRBD1. The V gene's germline CDR1 is SGHRS and CDR2 YFSETQ. The CDR3 extends over 16 amino acids. J gave up 6 bases and V 4 bases, and 12 bases lay outside the gene matches. CDR3 residues: CASSPWDSLVSGELFF. For the CDR3, the DNA is TGCGCCAGCAGCCCCTGGGACAGTTTGGTTTCCGGGGAGCTGTTTTTT.

The chain couples TRBV5-4 to TRBJ1-1, with D tentatively TRBD1 (5 bases). The germline V and J ends were trimmed by 4 bases and 1 base, with 5 bases remaining between them. The CDR3 has 12 residues. Germline V gene data show CDR1 as SGHNT and CDR2 as YYREEE (reference sequence). CDR3 nucleotides: TGTGCCAGCAGCGGACAGAACACTGAAGCTTTCTTT. This encodes CASSGQNTEAFF.

This chain links TRBV19 with TRBJ1-5; possibly TRBD1 for D (6 bases). This CDR3 spans 14 amino acids. Germline-derived CDR1 and CDR2 are LNHDA and SQIVND (reference sequence). V lost 7 bases to trimming and J lost 5 bases, with 15 bases between them. The CDR3 DNA follows: TGTGCCAGTAAGGACAGTAGCGGGTATCAGCCCCAGCATTTT. It yields the protein CASKDSSGYQPQHF. The variable domain in full, with the rest retrieved from reference TRBV19 and TRBJ1-5, is DGGITQSPKYLFRKEGQNVTLSCEQNLNHDAMYWYRQDPGQGLRLIYYSQIVNDFQKGDIAEGYSVSREKKESFPLTVTSAQKNPTAFYLCASKDSSGYQPQHFGDGTRLSIL.

This chain joins TRBV5-1 and TRBJ2-1, with 13 bases matching TRBD2. Per the germline V gene, CDR1 is SGHRS and CDR2 is YFSETQ. The CDR3 length is 15 residues. V gave up 3 bases and J gave up 6 bases; unmatched junction bases: 3. The CDR3 DNA follows: TGCGCCAGCAGCTCCGGGACTAGCGGGGTCAATGAGCAGTTCTTC. Its protein is CASSSGTSGVNEQFF.

The chain joins TRBV9 to TRBJ2-3; D might be TRBD2 (5 bases). This CDR3 spans 17 amino acids. From germline, CDR1 is SGDLS and CDR2 YYNGEE. V was trimmed by 0 bases and J by 0 bases, leaving 14 bases between them. The CDR3 DNA reads TGTGCCAGCAGCGTAGGGAGGCGTCTTACTAGCACAGATACGCAGTATTTT. It codes for CASSVGRRLTSTDTQYF.

The chain combines TRBV7-8 with TRBJ1-4; TRBD1 is a possible D gene (5 bases). CDR1 and CDR2 (germline): SGHVS, FQNEAQ. V gave up 5 bases and J gave up 7 bases, with 35 bases separating them. The CDR3 is made up of 21 amino acids. Here the CDR3 DNA reads TGTGCCAGCAGCCAGAGACACCTTAGCAGGGTCGGTCGAGAGGTCGGTGAAAAACTGTTTTTT. Its protein product is CASSQRHLSRVGREVGEKLFF.

The chain recombines TRBV6-5 with TRBJ1-1, with D unclear. Trimming took 7 bases from V and 0 from J, leaving 12 bases between them. The CDR3 covers 14 residues. The germline V gene encodes CDR1 MNHEY and CDR2 SVGAGI. In DNA form, the CDR3 reads TGTGCCAGCATCGAAGGACGGTTGAACACTGAAGCTTTCTTT. It yields the protein CASIEGRLNTEAFF.

V gene TRBV7-9 combines with J gene TRBJ1-3, with D unclear. Germline CDR1 reads SEHNR; CDR2 reads FQNEAQ (reference sequence). The CDR3 contains 14 residues. V lost 5 bases to trimming and J lost 3 bases, with 11 bases between them. The CDR3 coding sequence is TGTGCCAGCAGCCCATCATCGAATGGAAACACCATATATTTT. Its translation: CASSPSSNGNTIYF.

This CDR3 reads CSVGGRLGEKLFF. The CDR3 bases are TGCAGCGTTGGGGGCCGTCTAGGAGAAAAACTGTTTTTT. V usage is TRBV29-1 and J usage is TRBJ1-4; D is perhaps TRBD1 (5 bases). V was clipped by 4 bases and J by 8 bases, with 14 bases between them. Looked up from germline, CDR1 is SQVTM and CDR2 is ANQGSEA. This CDR3 comprises 13 residues.

This clone was counted between two and nine times. The genes are TRBV30 and TRBJ1-2; 7 bases fit TRBD1. The CDR3 contains 14 residues. V lost 3 bases, J lost 0 bases, and 4 bases stayed unmatched. Germline CDR1 GTSNPN, CDR2 SVGIG (reference sequence). The CDR3 DNA reads TGTGCCTGGAGGCCGGGACAGTCTAACTATGGCTACACCTTC. The encoded protein is CAWRPGQSNYGYTF.

This clone has a handful of counts. V usage is TRBV7-9 and J usage is TRBJ1-2; 8 bases fit TRBD1. From germline, CDR1 is SEHNR and CDR2 FQNEAQ (reference sequence). Trimming removed 5 bases from V and 5 bases from J; junction bases left unmatched: 4. The CDR3 has 13 amino acids. Here the CDR3 reads CASSPGTGYGYTF. CDR3 DNA sequence: TGTGCCAGCAGCCCTGGGACAGGATATGGCTACACCTTC.

The rearrangement uses TRBV11-2 and TRBJ1-5; D is perhaps TRBD1 (5 bases). Trimming stripped 6 bases from V and 3 bases from J, with 15 bases between. The CDR3 has 15 residues. Germline-derived CDR1 and CDR2 are SGHAT and FQNNGV. The CDR3 protein is CASSSSGAFNQPQHF. CDR3 DNA: TGTGCCAGCAGTTCCTCCGGGGCCTTCAATCAGCCCCAGCATTTT.